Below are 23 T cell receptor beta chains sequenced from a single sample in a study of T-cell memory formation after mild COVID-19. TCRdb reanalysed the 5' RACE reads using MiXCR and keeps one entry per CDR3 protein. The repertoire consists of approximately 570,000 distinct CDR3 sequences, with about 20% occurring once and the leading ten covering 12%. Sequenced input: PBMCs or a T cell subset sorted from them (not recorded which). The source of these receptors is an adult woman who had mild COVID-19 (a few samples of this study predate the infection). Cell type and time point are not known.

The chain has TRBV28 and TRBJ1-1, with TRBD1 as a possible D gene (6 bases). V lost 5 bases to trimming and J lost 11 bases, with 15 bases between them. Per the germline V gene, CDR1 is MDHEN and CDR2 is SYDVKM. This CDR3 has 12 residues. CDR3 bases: TGTGCCAGCAGTCTACAGACAGGCTCGGCTTTCTTT. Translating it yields CASSLQTGSAFF.

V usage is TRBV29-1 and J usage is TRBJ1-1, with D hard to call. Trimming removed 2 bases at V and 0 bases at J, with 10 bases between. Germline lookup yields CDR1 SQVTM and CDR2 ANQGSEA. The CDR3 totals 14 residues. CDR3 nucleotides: TGCAGCGTTGAACGCCAGGCCCTGAACACTGAAGCTTTCTTT. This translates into CSVERQALNTEAFF.

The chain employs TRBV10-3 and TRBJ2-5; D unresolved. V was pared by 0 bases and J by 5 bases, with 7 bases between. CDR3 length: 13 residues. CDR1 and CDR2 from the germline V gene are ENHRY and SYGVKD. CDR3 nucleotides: TGTGCCATCAGTGAGTCCCTTGGGGAGACCCAGTACTTC. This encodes CAISESLGETQYF.

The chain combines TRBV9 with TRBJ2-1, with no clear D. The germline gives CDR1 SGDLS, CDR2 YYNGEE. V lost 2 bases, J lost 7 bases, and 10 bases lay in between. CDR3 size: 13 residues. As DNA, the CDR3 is TGTGCCAGCAGCGTCGGGCAGAGAAATGAGCAGTTCTTC. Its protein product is CASSVGQRNEQFF.

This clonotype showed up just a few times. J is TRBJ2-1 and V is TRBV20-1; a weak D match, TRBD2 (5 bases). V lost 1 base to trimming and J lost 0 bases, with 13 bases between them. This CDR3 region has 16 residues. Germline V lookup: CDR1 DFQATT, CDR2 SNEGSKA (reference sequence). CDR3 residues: CSARGGRGNSYNEQFF. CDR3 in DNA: TGCAGTGCTAGAGGCGGTAGAGGGAACTCCTACAATGAGCAGTTCTTC.

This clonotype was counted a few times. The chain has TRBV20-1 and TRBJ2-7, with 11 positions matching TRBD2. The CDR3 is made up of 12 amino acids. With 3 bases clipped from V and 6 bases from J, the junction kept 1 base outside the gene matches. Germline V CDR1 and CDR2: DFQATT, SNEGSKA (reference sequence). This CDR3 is CSARGLAAEQYF. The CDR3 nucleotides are TGCAGTGCTAGGGGACTAGCGGCCGAGCAGTACTTC.

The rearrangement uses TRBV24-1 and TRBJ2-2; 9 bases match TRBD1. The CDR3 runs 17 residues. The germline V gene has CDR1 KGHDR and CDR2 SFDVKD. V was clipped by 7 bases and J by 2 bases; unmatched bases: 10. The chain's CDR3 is CATSRDPGQGNTGELFF. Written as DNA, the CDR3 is TGTGCCACCAGCAGAGATCCGGGACAGGGTAACACCGGGGAGCTGTTTTTT.

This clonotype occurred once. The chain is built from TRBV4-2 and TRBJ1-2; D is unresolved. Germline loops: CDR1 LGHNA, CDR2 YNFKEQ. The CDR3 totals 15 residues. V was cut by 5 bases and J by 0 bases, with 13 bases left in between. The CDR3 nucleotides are TGTGCCAGCAGCTCCCGAACCGGGTCTAACTATGGCTACACCTTC. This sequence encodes CASSSRTGSNYGYTF.

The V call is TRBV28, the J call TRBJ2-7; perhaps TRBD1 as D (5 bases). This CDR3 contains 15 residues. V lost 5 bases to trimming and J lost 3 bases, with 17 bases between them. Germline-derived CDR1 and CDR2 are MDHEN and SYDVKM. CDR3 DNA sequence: TGTGCCAGCAGTGAAGGGGTCAGGGCCTACTACGAGCAGTACTTC. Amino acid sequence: CASSEGVRAYYEQYF.

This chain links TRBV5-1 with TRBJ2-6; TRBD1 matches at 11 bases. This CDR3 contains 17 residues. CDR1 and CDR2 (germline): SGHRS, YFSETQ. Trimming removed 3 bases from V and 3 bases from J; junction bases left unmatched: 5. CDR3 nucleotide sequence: TGCGCCAGCAGCTCCGGACAGGGGGCGGGTGGGGCCAACGTCCTGACTTTC. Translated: CASSSGQGAGGANVLTF.

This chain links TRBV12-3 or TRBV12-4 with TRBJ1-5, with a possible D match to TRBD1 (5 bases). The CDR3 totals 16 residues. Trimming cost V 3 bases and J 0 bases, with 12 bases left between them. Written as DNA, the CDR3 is TGTGCCAGCAGTTTGTGGAGGGGCAATAGCAATCAGCCCCAGCATTTT. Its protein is CASSLWRGNSNQPQHF.

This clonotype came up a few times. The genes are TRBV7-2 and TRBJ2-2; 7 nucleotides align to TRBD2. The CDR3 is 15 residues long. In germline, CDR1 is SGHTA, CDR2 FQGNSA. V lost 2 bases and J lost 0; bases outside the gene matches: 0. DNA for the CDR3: TGTGCCAGCAGCTTACTAGCGGCGAACACCGGGGAGCTGTTTTTT. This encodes CASSLLAANTGELFF.

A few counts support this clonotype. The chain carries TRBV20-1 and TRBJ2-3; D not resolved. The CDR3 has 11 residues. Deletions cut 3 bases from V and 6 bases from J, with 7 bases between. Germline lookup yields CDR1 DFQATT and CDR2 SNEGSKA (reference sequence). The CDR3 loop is CSASDLDTQYF. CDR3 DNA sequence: TGCAGTGCTAGCGATTTGGATACGCAGTATTTT.

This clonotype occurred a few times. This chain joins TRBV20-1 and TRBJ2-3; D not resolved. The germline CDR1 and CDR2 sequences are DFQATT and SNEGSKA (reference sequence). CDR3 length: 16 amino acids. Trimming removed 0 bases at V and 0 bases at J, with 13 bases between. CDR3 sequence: CSARDRRAYSTDTQYF. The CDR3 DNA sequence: TGCAGTGCTAGAGATCGACGGGCCTATAGCACAGATACGCAGTATTTT.

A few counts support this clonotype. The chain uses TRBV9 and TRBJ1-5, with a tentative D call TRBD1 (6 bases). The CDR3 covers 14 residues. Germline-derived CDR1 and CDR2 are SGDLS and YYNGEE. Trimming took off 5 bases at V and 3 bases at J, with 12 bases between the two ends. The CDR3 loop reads CASSEGGTNQPQHF. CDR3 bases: TGTGCCAGCAGTGAGGGGGGGACCAATCAGCCCCAGCATTTT.

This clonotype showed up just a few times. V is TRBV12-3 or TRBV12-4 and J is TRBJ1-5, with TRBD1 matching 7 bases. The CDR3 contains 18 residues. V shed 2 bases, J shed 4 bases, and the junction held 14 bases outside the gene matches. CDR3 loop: CASSLRDLDRVRNQPQHF. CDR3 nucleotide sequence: TGTGCCAGCAGTTTAAGGGACCTAGACAGGGTAAGGAATCAGCCCCAGCATTTT.

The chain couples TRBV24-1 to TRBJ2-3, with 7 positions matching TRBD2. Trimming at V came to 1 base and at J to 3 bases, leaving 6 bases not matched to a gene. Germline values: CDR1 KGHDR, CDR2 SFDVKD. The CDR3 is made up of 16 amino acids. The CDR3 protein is CATSDLSFGGTDTQYF. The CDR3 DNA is TGTGCCACCAGTGATTTATCTTTCGGGGGGACAGATACGCAGTATTTT.

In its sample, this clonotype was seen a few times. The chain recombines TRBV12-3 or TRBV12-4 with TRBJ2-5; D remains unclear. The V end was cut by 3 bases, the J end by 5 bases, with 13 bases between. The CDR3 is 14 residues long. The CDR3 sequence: CASSFARYSETQYF. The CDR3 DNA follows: TGTGCCAGCAGTTTCGCCAGGTACAGTGAGACCCAGTACTTC.

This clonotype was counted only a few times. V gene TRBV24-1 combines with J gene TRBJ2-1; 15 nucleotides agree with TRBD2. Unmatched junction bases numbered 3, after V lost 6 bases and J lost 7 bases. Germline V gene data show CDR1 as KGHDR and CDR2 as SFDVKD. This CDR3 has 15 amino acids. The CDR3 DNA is TGTGCCACCAGTCCCGGACTAGCGGGAGGGAATGAGCAGTTCTTC. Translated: CATSPGLAGGNEQFF.

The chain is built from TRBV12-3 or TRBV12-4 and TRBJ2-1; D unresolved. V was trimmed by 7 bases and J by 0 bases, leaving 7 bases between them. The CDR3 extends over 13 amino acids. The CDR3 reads CASMRSSYNEQFF. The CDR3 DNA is TGTGCCAGCATGAGAAGCTCCTACAATGAGCAGTTCTTC.

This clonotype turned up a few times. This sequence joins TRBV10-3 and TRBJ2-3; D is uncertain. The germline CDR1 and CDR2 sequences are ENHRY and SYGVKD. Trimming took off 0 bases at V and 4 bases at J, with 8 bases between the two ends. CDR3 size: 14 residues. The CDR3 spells CAISESKGADTQYF. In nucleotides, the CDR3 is TGTGCCATCAGTGAGTCTAAGGGCGCAGATACGCAGTATTTT.

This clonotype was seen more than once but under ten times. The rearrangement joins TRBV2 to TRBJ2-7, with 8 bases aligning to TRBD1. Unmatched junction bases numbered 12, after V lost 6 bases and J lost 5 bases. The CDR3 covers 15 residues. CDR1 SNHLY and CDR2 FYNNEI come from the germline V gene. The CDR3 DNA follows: TGTGCCAGCAGCGGTTGGGACAGGACAGCCAACGAGCAGTACTTC. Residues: CASSGWDRTANEQYF.

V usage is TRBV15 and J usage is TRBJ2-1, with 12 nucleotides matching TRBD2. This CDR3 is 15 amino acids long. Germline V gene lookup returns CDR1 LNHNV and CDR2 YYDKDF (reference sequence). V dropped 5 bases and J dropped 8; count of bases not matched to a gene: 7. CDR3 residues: CATSLTSGSTDEQFF. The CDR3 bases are TGTGCCACCAGCTTGACTAGCGGGAGTACCGATGAGCAGTTCTTC.